The clone carrying this T cell receptor (beta chain) was seen ten or more times. There are 14 residues in the CDR3. Germline loops: CDR1 SGHTA, CDR2 FQGNSA. The germline V and J ends were trimmed by 4 bases and 2 bases, with 12 bases remaining between them. Next came a second PCR, run for about 7 to 11 cycles, which used a sample-barcoded 5' primer along with a J-beta primer mix. A template-switch adaptor with 12 random nucleotides tagged each cDNA molecule. Using its own MiXCR run on the 5' RACE reads, TCRdb lists one record per CDR3 protein. The data contain some 1.5 million distinct CDR3 sequences, roughly 27% of them seen just once; the ten biggest clones take up over 7%. The sample originates from a study of blood T cells in healthy people across ages.

The TCR sequence derives from a woman in her thirties in good health. The sample taken for sequencing was blood. V and J are TRBV7-2 and TRBJ2-7, with D possibly being TRBD2 (6 bases). The CDR3 bases are TGTGCCAGCAGCTCGCCCGGAGGGCCCTACGAGCAGTACTTC. This translates into CASSSPGGPYEQYF.